This TCR beta chain was sequenced in a study of OX40 agonist ivuxolimab in advanced cancers. Across the whole study: An agonistic human IgG2 monoclonal antibody against OX40 (CD134) was given. Study-wide results and limits: Mean expanded clone counts were higher in CD8+ than CD4+ T cells.

On this clone itself: Its target is not known.

Germline V gene sequence: CDR1 LNHDA, CDR2 SQIVND (reference sequence). V was cut by 3 bases and J by 4 bases, with 13 bases left in between. The CDR3 is made up of 15 amino acids. Sampled blood was obtained at baseline, cycle 4 day 1, and cycle 7 day 1. Some clones are missing from TCRdb's copy, which holds only in-frame ones; the method was immunoSEQ multiplex PCR. The data hold tens of thousands of clones, with 89% observed a single time. Material: CD4+ or CD8+ T cells sorted from blood, obtained in a trial of the OX40 agonist ivuxolimab. V usage is TRBV19 and J usage is TRBJ2-1, with no clear D. The receptor was derived from an adult with an advanced solid tumor such as melanoma, head and neck, liver or kidney cancer. Here the CDR3 reads CASSIAEQKYNEQFF. In DNA form, the CDR3 reads TGTGCCAGTAGTATCGCCGAGCAGAAATACAATGAGCAGTTCTTC.